This TCR beta chain was identified in a study of technical replicates of blood from a handful of donors. Sequenced by immunoSEQ multiplex PCR; TCRdb stores in-frame clones only, minus some. Altogether 50,000 or so clones are present, 80% to 95% being singletons, with the ten largest covering about 3.9%. Germline CDR1 and CDR2: SGHTS and YDEGEE. Germline trimming cut 4 bases from V and 9 bases from J; bases unmatched to any gene: 14. This CDR3 is built from 15 residues. The sequence was collected from a human donor in good health. Some clones in this sample may be carry-over from other donors' samples. The sample was PBMCs. V usage is TRBV5-8 and J usage is TRBJ2-7, with 9 bases lining up with TRBD1. The CDR3: CASSGTGGAYDVQYF. The CDR3 coding sequence is TGTGCCAGCAGCGGAACAGGGGGCGCCTACGATGTGCAGTACTTC.